This TCR beta chain was obtained from a study of cytomegalovirus exposure and HLA in healthy donors. The wider study: HLA-typed donors contributed some 77 million unique TCRs, which were held in an early data release. Caucasian-associated ancestry cluster membership applied to about 80% of under 450 genotyped donors.

The PCR made use of 60 Vbeta and 13 Jbeta primers. Per the original methods: In a later analysis, 75 million to 95 million unique TCR beta chains included roughly 11 million shared by two or more donors. Libraries were prepared by immunoSEQ multiplex PCR; TCRdb keeps only in-frame clonotypes and omits some of them. The V and J calls and the clone size are those of that table, but D and trimming were determined from the DNA. The sample table sets out 120,000 to 150,000 clones. This TCR was sampled from a woman in her forties or fifties in good health and CMV-seronegative. The sample comprised PBMCs.

This chain's CDR3 is CASRADRGPYSNQPQHF. The CDR3 DNA is TGCGCCAGCAGAGCGGACAGGGGGCCCTATAGCAATCAGCCCCAGCATTTT. The rearrangement links TRBV10-1 to TRBJ1-5, with TRBD1 identical over 11 bases. The junction had 7 bases not matched to a gene; V was cut back by 6 bases and J by 0 bases. Looked up from germline, CDR1 is WNHNN and CDR2 is SYGVQD (reference sequence). This CDR3 spans 17 amino acids.